This T cell receptor (beta chain) was sequenced for a study of blood T cell repertoires in COVID-19 (TCRdb year 2020). Regarding the complete study: Samples covering the acute and convalescent phases of COVID-19 were provided by collaborators in the United States, Italy and Spain. The material from the prospective study consisted of cDNA or gDNA derived from T cells, B-cell-depleted T cells, or PBMCs. The dataset comprised deeply sampled blood TCRbeta repertoires from subjects exposed to, actively infected with, or recovered from COVID-19. The repertoires were made available in a free public database intended to serve as a resource for research on the immune response to SARS-CoV-2. Samples were obtained from the ongoing ImmuneRACE study (first 160 participants) and from over 1,000 subjects provided by 6 global collaborators. Sample metadata almost always included a de-identified subject ID, COVID-19 status, age in years and sex. Where HLA class I and class II types were available, the types were taken from metadata supplied by the sample provider, not from assay-based typing. Results the study describes overall, beyond this receptor: The amount of clinical and demographic metadata varied by source and participant and was provided uncurated.

One collaborating source in Seattle enrolled patients while the patients were actively infected and followed the patients over time throughout the course of disease. The collaborating institutions used their own protocols to collect whole blood in K2EDTA tubes. Collaborator samples were shipped for TCRbeta analysis as frozen whole blood, isolated PBMCs, or DNA extracted from either sample type. TCRbeta CDR3 regions were amplified from genomic DNA by means of the immunoSEQ Assay, a bias-controlled multiplex PCR. Under the source paper's analysis protocol: The number of nucleated cells in each sample was estimated by amplification of reference gene primers within the assay. Sequence reads were collapsed and filtered to measure the absolute abundance of every unique TCRbeta CDR3 rearrangement. Productive Simpson clonality was computed per sample as the square root of Simpson's diversity index over productive rearrangements. TCRdb took over this immuneACCESS table, retaining in-frame rearrangements with V and J assigned. Such tables are incomplete; in checked studies, under half of the missing clones stem from an unresolved V gene, and the remainder is unexplained. V, J and clone size are taken as reported in that table, and D and trimming were inferred from the DNA itself. Within this sample are approximately 200,000 clones, with more than 75% of them counted one time only. The ten largest clones represent approximately 5.9% of the sample.

Ends trimmed: V by 4 bases, J by 5 bases; bases unmatched to a gene: 0. For CDR1 and CDR2, the germline V gene lists SNHLY and FYNNEI. The CDR3, from cysteine to phenylalanine, totals 13 residues. The DNA shown is the 39-base CDR3, in frame from base 1. This clone was counted between two and nine times. Its antigen has not been determined. The sample holds no much larger clone one base away, and base qualities are not on file. Source material: peripheral blood. The receptor was isolated from a woman aged 40 to 50 with COVID-19, enrolled during active disease. Recombination linked TRBV2 to TRBJ1-5, with 9 bases in between that match TRBD1. The CDR3 is CASSGTGDQPQHF. In nucleotides, the sequence is TGTGCCAGCAGTGGGACAGGGGATCAGCCCCAGCATTTT.